This is a list of T cell receptor beta chains from one sample in a study of cytomegalovirus exposure and HLA in healthy donors. Generated by immunoSEQ multiplex PCR, the TCRdb table keeps only in-frame clones and is missing some. The table records 100,000 or so clones, 74% of them present only once. Sequencing was done on a sample of PBMCs. These receptors all come from a human donor in good health. CDR3s include the opening cysteine and the closing phenylalanine or tryptophan. D genes are given only for firm matches. Clone sizes are given selectively: once, few, many, or a class where the clone is expanded.

D | size | J | length | V | CDR3 | DNA
TRBD1 | once | TRBJ2-3 | 15 | TRBV11-2 | CASSSDRTSTDTQYF | TGTGCCAGCAGCTCGGACAGGACTAGCACAGATACGCAGTATTTT
- | many | TRBJ1-5 | 16 | TRBV28 | CASSLLPGFSNQPQHF | TGTGCCAGCAGTTTGCTTCCAGGGTTTAGCAATCAGCCCCAGCATTTT
TRBD1 | once | TRBJ2-1 | 16 | TRBV7-2 | CASSKSRGRLHNEQFF | TGTGCCAGCAGTAAAAGCAGGGGGAGACTACACAATGAGCAGTTCTTC
- | - | TRBJ1-6 | 18 | TRBV30 | CAWSPGTLEILYNSPLHF | TGTGCCTGGAGTCCTGGGACTCTTGAGATACTCTATAATTCACCCCTCCACTTT
- | - | TRBJ1-3 | 11 | TRBV20-1 | CSATRGNTIYF | TGCAGTGCTACCAGGGGAAACACCATATATTTT
- | - | TRBJ2-5 | 15 | TRBV6-5 | CASRRTQGWAETQYF | TGTGCCAGCAGGAGGACTCAGGGGTGGGCGGAGACCCAGTACTTC
TRBD2 | once | TRBJ2-1 | 14 | TRBV5-1 | CASSSSGSANEQFF | TGCGCCAGCAGCTCTAGCGGGAGTGCCAATGAGCAGTTCTTC
TRBD1 | - | TRBJ1-4 | 14 | TRBV14 | CASNRQGLNEKLFF | TGTGCCAGCAATCGACAGGGACTTAATGAAAAACTGTTTTTT
TRBD2 | - | TRBJ2-7 | 18 | TRBV27 | CASSRNPGLAGATGEQYF | TGTGCCAGCAGTAGGAACCCGGGACTAGCGGGAGCTACGGGAGAGCAGTACTTC
- | - | TRBJ2-7 | 12 | TRBV7-9 | CSSSSGHYEQYF | TGTTCCAGCAGCTCCGGACACTACGAGCAGTACTTC
TRBD1 | - | TRBJ2-7 | 13 | TRBV5-6 | CASSSDRRYEQYF | TGTGCCAGCAGCTCGGACAGGCGATACGAGCAGTACTTC
TRBD2 | - | TRBJ2-1 | 15 | TRBV5-1 | CASSLGLAGYNEQFF | TGCGCCAGCAGCTTAGGACTAGCGGGATACAATGAGCAGTTCTTC
TRBD1 | - | TRBJ2-7 | 16 | TRBV6-5 | CASSYSSQGALSAQYF | TGTGCCAGCAGTTACTCGTCACAGGGGGCCCTCTCGGCGCAGTACTTC
TRBD2 | - | TRBJ2-7 | 15 | TRBV27 | CASSALSGRVYEQYF | TGTGCCAGCAGCGCACTTAGCGGGCGAGTCTACGAGCAGTACTTC
- | - | TRBJ2-1 | 15 | TRBV9 | CASSVWGGRWNEQFF | TGTGCCAGCAGCGTCTGGGGGGGGCGGTGGAATGAGCAGTTCTTC
TRBD2 | few | TRBJ2-1 | 15 | TRBV11-1 | CASSLSGGGYNEQFF | TGTGCCAGCAGCTTAAGCGGGGGGGGCTACAATGAGCAGTTCTTC
TRBD2 | - | TRBJ2-5 | 14 | TRBV7-9 | CASSFRTSSETQYF | TGTGCCAGCAGCTTCAGGACTAGCTCTGAGACCCAGTACTTC
- | - | TRBJ2-1 | 15 | TRBV4-2 | CASSPEDSKEDEQFF | TGTGCCAGCAGCCCCGAGGACTCGAAGGAAGATGAGCAGTTCTTC
TRBD1 | - | TRBJ2-7 | 11 | TRBV28 | CASSLGTGWNF | TGTGCCAGCAGTTTAGGGACAGGGTGGAACTTC
- | - | TRBJ1-1 | 13 | TRBV11-3 | CASSQEANTEAFF | TGTGCCAGCAGCCAAGAGGCGAACACTGAAGCTTTCTTT
- | - | TRBJ1-5 | 13 | TRBV29-1 | CSVAPGINQPQHF | TGCAGCGTTGCACCGGGAATTAATCAGCCCCAGCATTTT
- | - | TRBJ2-7 | 12 | TRBV2 | CATGGLAYEQYF | TGTGCCACAGGGGGACTAGCCTACGAGCAGTACTTC
- | - | TRBJ2-4 | 11 | TRBV20-1 | CSAKGEDIQYF | TGCAGTGCTAAAGGAGAGGACATTCAGTACTTC
- | - | TRBJ2-1 | 14 | TRBV6-1 | CASSRGPTYNEQFF | TGTGCCAGCAGTAGAGGTCCAACCTACAATGAGCAGTTCTTC
- | - | TRBJ1-2 | 18 | TRBV28 | CASRSPGTGTEGTYGYTF | TGTGCCAGCAGATCCCCCGGAACCGGGACTGAGGGAACCTATGGCTACACCTTC
- | - | TRBJ1-1 | 13 | TRBV6-5 | CASRFTGNTEAFF | TGTGCCAGCAGATTTACAGGGAACACTGAAGCTTTCTTT
- | - | TRBJ1-5 | 15 | TRBV15 | CATSRGERDNQPQHF | TGTGCCACCAGCAGAGGGGAACGGGACAATCAGCCCCAGCATTTT
TRBD1 | - | TRBJ2-5 | 18 | TRBV23-1 | CASSPRRDRGPGGETQYF | TGCGCCAGCAGTCCGAGGCGGGACAGGGGGCCCGGGGGGGAGACCCAGTACTTC
- | few | TRBJ1-1 | 16 | TRBV5-4 | CASSPELRGGNTEAFF | TGTGCCAGCAGCCCGGAGCTGCGAGGGGGGAACACTGAAGCTTTCTTT
TRBD1 | - | TRBJ2-7 | 14 | TRBV2 | CASSSKTGAGEQYF | TGTGCCAGCAGCTCAAAGACAGGGGCAGGTGAGCAGTACTTC
TRBD2 | once | TRBJ2-7 | 13 | TRBV6-5 | CASTGLAGHEQYF | TGTGCCAGCACGGGACTAGCGGGCCACGAGCAGTACTTC
- | - | TRBJ2-5 | 14 | TRBV19 | CASSPLGAQETQYF | TGTGCCAGTAGTCCATTAGGGGCCCAAGAGACCCAGTACTTC
TRBD2 | - | TRBJ2-5 | 15 | TRBV6-1 | CASRLAGGPQETQYF | TGTGCCAGCAGGTTAGCGGGAGGCCCCCAAGAGACCCAGTACTTC
- | - | TRBJ2-2 | 18 | TRBV7-2 | CASSLVGLGARRTGELFF | TGTGCCAGCAGCTTAGTAGGTTTAGGGGCTCGGCGCACCGGGGAGCTGTTTTTT
TRBD1 | - | TRBJ1-5 | 15 | TRBV6-5 | CASRDRGFGNQPQHF | TGTGCCAGCAGGGACAGGGGGTTCGGCAATCAGCCCCAGCATTTT
- | - | TRBJ2-3 | 17 | TRBV5-1 | CASSSRASGAQGDTQYF | TGCGCCAGCAGTTCCAGGGCTAGCGGAGCTCAGGGGGATACGCAGTATTTT
TRBD1 | - | TRBJ1-2 | 16 | TRBV19 | CASSIALGTGRTGYTF | TGTGCCAGTAGTATCGCCCTGGGGACAGGGAGAACCGGCTACACCTTC
- | - | TRBJ2-3 | 16 | TRBV11-2 | CASSLRTSTGTDTQYF | TGTGCCAGCAGCTTAAGAACTAGCACCGGCACAGATACGCAGTATTTT
- | - | TRBJ2-1 | 16 | TRBV11-2 | CASSTPRGSIHNEQFF | TGTGCCAGCAGCACCCCGCGGGGCTCAATCCACAATGAGCAGTTCTTC
- | - | TRBJ1-1 | 13 | TRBV19 | CASSRTDLTEAFF | TGTGCCAGTAGCCGGACAGATCTCACTGAAGCTTTCTTT
- | - | TRBJ1-1 | 13 | TRBV7-2 | CASSQKQGAEAFF | TGTGCCAGCAGCCAGAAACAGGGCGCTGAAGCTTTCTTT
TRBD2 | few | TRBJ2-3 | 18 | TRBV7-2 | CASSTPAGGPLSTDTQYF | TGTGCCAGCAGTACCCCAGCGGGAGGCCCCCTTAGCACAGATACGCAGTATTTT
TRBD1 | - | TRBJ1-1 | 13 | TRBV7-6 | CASSYDRDTEAFF | TGTGCCAGCAGCTACGACAGGGACACTGAAGCTTTCTTT
TRBD1 | - | TRBJ1-5 | 16 | TRBV28 | CASSPVTGRSNQPQHF | TGTGCCAGCAGTCCCGTGACAGGGCGTAGCAATCAGCCCCAGCATTTT
- | few | TRBJ1-2 | 12 | TRBV6-1 | CASPGQNYGYTF | TGTGCCAGCCCCGGACAGAACTATGGCTACACCTTC
- | many | TRBJ2-6 | 15 | TRBV6-4 | CASSDSRSGANVLTF | TGTGCCAGCAGTGACTCGAGATCCGGGGCCAACGTCCTGACTTTC
- | few | TRBJ2-1 | 13 | TRBV11-3 | CASSPTGFNEQFF | TGTGCCAGCAGCCCCACAGGGTTCAATGAGCAGTTCTTC
- | - | TRBJ1-5 | 15 | TRBV2 | CASSEGAGPHQPQHF | TGTGCCAGCAGTGAGGGGGCAGGGCCCCATCAGCCCCAGCATTTT
TRBD1 | - | TRBJ2-1 | 18 | TRBV7-2 | CASSLPSIPGQGRDEQFF | TGTGCCAGCAGCTTACCCTCTATTCCAGGACAGGGTAGAGATGAGCAGTTCTTC